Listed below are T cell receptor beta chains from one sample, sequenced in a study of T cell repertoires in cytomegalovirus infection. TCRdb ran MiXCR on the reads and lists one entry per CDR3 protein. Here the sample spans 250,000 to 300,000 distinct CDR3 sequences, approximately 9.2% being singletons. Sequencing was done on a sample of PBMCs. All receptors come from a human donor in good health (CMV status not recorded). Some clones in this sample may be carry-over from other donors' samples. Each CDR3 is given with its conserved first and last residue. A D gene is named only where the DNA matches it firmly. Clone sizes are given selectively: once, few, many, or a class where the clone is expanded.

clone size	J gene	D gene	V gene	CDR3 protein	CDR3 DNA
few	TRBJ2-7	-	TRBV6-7	CAGVVHEQYF	TGTGCCGGAGTAGTCCACGAGCAGTACTTC
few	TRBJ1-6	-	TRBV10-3	CAISELDGLSSYNSPLHF	TGTGCCATCAGTGAGTTGGACGGCCTCAGCTCCTATAATTCACCCCTCCACTTT
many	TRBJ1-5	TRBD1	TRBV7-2	CASSWDSKTNQPQHF	TGTGCCAGCAGCTGGGACAGCAAAACCAATCAGCCCCAGCATTTT
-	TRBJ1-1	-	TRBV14	CASSPRGRGGRTEAFF	TGTGCCAGCAGCCCCAGGGGCAGGGGAGGAAGGACTGAAGCTTTCTTT
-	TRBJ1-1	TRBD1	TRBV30	CAWGGQGSAKAFF	TGTGCCTGGGGAGGACAGGGAAGCGCTAAGGCTTTCTTT
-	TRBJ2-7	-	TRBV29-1	CSVLLAGSNEQYF	TGCAGCGTTCTCCTGGCAGGGTCCAACGAGCAGTACTTC
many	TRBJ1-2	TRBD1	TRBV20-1	CSARPGQGASYYYGYTF	TGCAGTGCTAGACCGGGACAGGGGGCGAGTTATTACTATGGCTACACCTTC
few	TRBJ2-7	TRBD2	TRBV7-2	CASSSLAGGGYEQYF	TGTGCCAGCAGCTCTCTAGCGGGGGGCGGCTACGAGCAGTACTTC
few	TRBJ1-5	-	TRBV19	CASSPAGDGGQPQHF	TGTGCCAGTAGTCCGGCGGGAGACGGAGGTCAGCCCCAGCATTTT
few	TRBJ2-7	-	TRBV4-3	CASSQDSRSQQYF	TGCGCCAGCAGCCAAGATAGCCGAAGCCAGCAGTACTTC
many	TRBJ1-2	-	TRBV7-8	CASSFGVGNGYTF	TGTGCCAGCAGCTTTGGTGTAGGGAATGGCTACACCTTC
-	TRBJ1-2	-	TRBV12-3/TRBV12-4	CASSQAQGGYTF	TGTGCCAGCAGTCAGGCCCAGGGTGGCTACACCTTC
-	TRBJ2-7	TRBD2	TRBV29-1	CSAREAPYEQYF	TGCAGCGCGCGGGAGGCCCCCTACGAGCAGTACTTC
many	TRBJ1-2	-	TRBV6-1	CASSDWGIGYGYTF	TGTGCCAGCAGTGATTGGGGGATAGGCTATGGCTACACCTTC
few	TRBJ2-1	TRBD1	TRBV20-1	CSATDRGRPIYNEQFF	TGCAGTGCTACGGACAGGGGCCGACCAATATACAATGAGCAGTTCTTC
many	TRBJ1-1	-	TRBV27	CASSFTERNTEAFF	TGTGCCAGCAGTTTCACAGAACGTAACACTGAAGCTTTCTTT
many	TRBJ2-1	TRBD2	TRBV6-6	CASSYSRLAGEDSYNEQFF	TGTGCCAGCAGTTACTCGAGGCTAGCGGGGGAGGATTCCTACAATGAGCAGTTCTTC
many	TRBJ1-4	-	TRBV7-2	CASSIKIRENEKLFF	TGTGCCAGCAGCATTAAGATAAGGGAGAATGAAAAACTGTTTTTT
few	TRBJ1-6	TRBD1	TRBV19	CASSIGTGTNSPLHF	TGTGCCAGTAGTATCGGGACAGGGACGAATTCACCCCTCCACTTT
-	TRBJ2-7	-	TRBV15	CATSRDNGVSYEQYF	TGTGCCACCAGCAGAGATAACGGGGTCTCCTACGAGCAGTACTTC
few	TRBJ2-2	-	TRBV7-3	CASSSPGSGAGELFF	TGTGCCAGCAGCTCCCCGGGATCAGGGGCCGGGGAGCTGTTTTTT
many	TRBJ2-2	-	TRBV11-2	CASSLDRGNIGELFF	TGTGCCAGCAGCTTAGATCGGGGCAACATCGGGGAGCTGTTTTTT
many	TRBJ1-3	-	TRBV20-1	CSASGGRLSGNTIYF	TGCAGTGCTAGTGGGGGACGGCTCTCTGGAAACACCATATATTTT
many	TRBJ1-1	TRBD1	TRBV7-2	CASSLVAGQGALAFF	TGTGCCAGCAGCTTAGTAGCTGGACAGGGGGCTTTAGCTTTCTTT
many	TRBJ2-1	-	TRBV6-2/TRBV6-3	CASSYARGNEQFF	TGTGCCAGCAGTTACGCCCGGGGCAATGAGCAGTTCTTC
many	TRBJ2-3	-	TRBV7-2	CASSRRGAGSTDTQYF	TGTGCCAGCAGCCGGAGAGGGGCGGGCAGCACAGATACGCAGTATTTT
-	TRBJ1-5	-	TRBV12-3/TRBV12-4	CASSLAKGDPRNQPQHF	TGTGCCAGCAGTTTAGCCAAGGGAGATCCCCGCAATCAGCCCCAGCATTTT
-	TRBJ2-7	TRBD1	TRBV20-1	CSAPGQGASYEQYF	TGCAGTGCTCCAGGACAGGGGGCATCCTACGAGCAGTACTTC
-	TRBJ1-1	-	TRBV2	CASNPTPNTEAFF	TGTGCCAGCAACCCCACTCCGAACACTGAAGCTTTCTTT
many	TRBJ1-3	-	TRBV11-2	CASSLVAAGNTIYF	TGTGCCAGCAGCTTAGTTGCTGCGGGAAACACCATATATTTT
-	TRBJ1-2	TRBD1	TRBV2	CASRETGSLYGYTF	TGTGCCAGCAGAGAGACAGGGTCATTATATGGCTACACCTTC
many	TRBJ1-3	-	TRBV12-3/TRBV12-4	CASSLAISGNTIYF	TGTGCCAGCAGTTTAGCAATTTCTGGAAACACCATATATTTT
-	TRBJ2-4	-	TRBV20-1	CSARPNGKNIQYF	TGCAGTGCTAGACCAAATGGCAAAAACATTCAGTACTTC
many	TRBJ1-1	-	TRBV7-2	CASSLAGFEAFF	TGTGCCAGCAGCTTAGCGGGGTTTGAAGCTTTCTTT
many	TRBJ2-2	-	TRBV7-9	CASRGPSTGELFF	TGTGCCAGCCGGGGGCCTAGCACCGGGGAGCTGTTTTTT
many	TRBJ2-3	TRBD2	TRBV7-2	CASSLAPGIAGATDTQYF	TGTGCCAGCAGCTTAGCACCAGGGATAGCGGGGGCCACAGATACGCAGTATTTT
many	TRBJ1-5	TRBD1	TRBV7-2	CASSLEGTDIFYSNQPQHF	TGTGCCAGCAGCTTAGAGGGGACAGATATCTTTTATAGCAATCAGCCCCAGCATTTT
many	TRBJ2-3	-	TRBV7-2	CASRPTGTDTQYF	TGTGCCAGCAGGCCAACAGGGACAGATACGCAGTATTTT
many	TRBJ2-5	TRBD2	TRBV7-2	CASSSVSGGAKTQYF	TGTGCCAGCAGCTCCGTTAGCGGGGGGGCCAAGACCCAGTACTTC
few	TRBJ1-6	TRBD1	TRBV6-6	CASKTPGQAGSPLHF	TGTGCCAGCAAGACCCCGGGACAGGCGGGATCACCCCTCCACTTT
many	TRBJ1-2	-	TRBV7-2	CASSQNRVGTYGYTF	TGTGCCAGCAGTCAGAACAGGGTGGGGACCTATGGCTACACCTTC
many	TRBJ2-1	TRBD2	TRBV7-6	CASSSPLRTSDNEQFF	TGTGCCAGCAGCTCACCGTTGAGGACTAGCGACAATGAGCAGTTCTTC
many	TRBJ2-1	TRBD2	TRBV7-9	CASSSWGLAGDNEQFF	TGTGCCAGCAGCTCATGGGGACTAGCGGGAGATAATGAGCAGTTCTTC
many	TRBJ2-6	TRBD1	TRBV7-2	CASSSGQAYSGANVLTF	TGTGCCAGCAGCTCCGGACAGGCTTACTCTGGGGCCAACGTCCTGACTTTC
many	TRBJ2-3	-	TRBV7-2	CASSTRYTDTQYF	TGTGCCAGCAGCACCAGATACACAGATACGCAGTATTTT
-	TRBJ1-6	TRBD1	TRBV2	CASRPTGQGNSPLHF	TGTGCCAGCAGGCCCACGGGACAGGGAAATTCACCCCTCCACTTT
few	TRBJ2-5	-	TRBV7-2	CASSFGGLEETQYF	TGTGCCAGCAGCTTTGGGGGGCTTGAGGAGACCCAGTACTTC
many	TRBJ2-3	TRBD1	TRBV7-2	CASSARQGASTDTQYF	TGTGCCAGCAGCGCCCGACAGGGAGCTAGCACAGATACGCAGTATTTT
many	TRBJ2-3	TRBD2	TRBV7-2	CASSLSGGASSTDTQYF	TGTGCCAGCAGCTTAAGCGGGGGGGCGTCGAGCACAGATACGCAGTATTTT
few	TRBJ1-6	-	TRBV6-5	CASTQRDNSPLHF	TGTGCCAGCACCCAGCGCGATAATTCACCCCTCCACTTT
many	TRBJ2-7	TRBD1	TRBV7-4	CASSWGQGRSVEQYF	TGTGCCAGCAGCTGGGGACAGGGCCGGTCGGTCGAGCAGTACTTC
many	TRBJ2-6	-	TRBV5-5	CASSLVIRAGANVLTF	TGTGCCAGCAGCTTGGTTATCAGGGCTGGGGCCAACGTCCTGACTTTC
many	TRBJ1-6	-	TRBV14	CASSQEAQGSYNSPLHF	TGTGCCAGCAGCCAAGAAGCCCAGGGGAGTTATAATTCACCCCTCCACTTT
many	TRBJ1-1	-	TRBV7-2	CASSLGSMTVGTEAFF	TGTGCCAGCAGCTTAGGTTCAATGACCGTGGGGACTGAAGCTTTCTTT
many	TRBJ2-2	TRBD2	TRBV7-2	CASSLDASGGNTGELFF	TGTGCCAGCAGCTTAGACGCTAGCGGGGGGAACACCGGGGAGCTGTTTTTT
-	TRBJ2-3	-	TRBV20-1	CSARAMTSTDTQYF	TGCAGTGCTAGAGCTATGACTAGCACAGATACGCAGTATTTT
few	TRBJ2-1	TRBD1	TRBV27	CASRGDRGHNEQFF	TGTGCCAGCAGAGGGGACAGGGGGCACAATGAGCAGTTCTTC